This T cell receptor (beta chain) was retrieved from a study of T cell clonotyping in hematopoietic cell transplantation. Study-wide context: Cytoreduction preceded collection of pretransplant recipient samples. Findings and limits, study-wide: Pathologically expanded recipient clonotypes increased progressively from day 30 to day 180 as diversity fell.

The time point is: recipient sample about 28 days before transplant, after cytoreduction. Recipients were bled about 28 days pretransplant and at posttransplant days 30, 100, 180. Germline V gene data show CDR1 as MDHEN and CDR2 as SYDVKM. The CDR3 length is 12 residues. V gave up 8 bases and J gave up 4 bases; unmatched junction bases: 2. Concerning this clone itself: Its specificity is not known.

The data were produced by immunoSEQ multiplex PCR, yet TCRdb's version contains in-frame clones alone and is incomplete. The sample carries more than 20,000 clones, roughly 90% recorded once. The receptor was derived from a man younger than 35 with biphenotypic leukemia. Some clones in this sample may be carry-over from other donors' samples. This chain connects TRBV28 to TRBJ2-7, with 10 bases fitting TRBD2. The sequenced sample was peripheral blood mononuclear cells, obtained before stem cell transplant. CDR3 in amino acids: CASGTSAYEQYF. CDR3 in DNA: TGTGCCAGCGGGACTAGCGCATACGAGCAGTACTTC.